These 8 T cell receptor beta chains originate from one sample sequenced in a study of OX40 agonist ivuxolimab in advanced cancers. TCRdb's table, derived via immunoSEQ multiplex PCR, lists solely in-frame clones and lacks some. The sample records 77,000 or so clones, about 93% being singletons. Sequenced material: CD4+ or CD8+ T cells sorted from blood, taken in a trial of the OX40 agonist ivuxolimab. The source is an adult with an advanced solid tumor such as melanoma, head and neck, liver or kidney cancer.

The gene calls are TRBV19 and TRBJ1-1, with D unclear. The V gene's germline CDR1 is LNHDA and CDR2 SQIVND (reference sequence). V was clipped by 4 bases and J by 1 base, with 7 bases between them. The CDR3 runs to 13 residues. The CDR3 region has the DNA TGTGCCAGTAGTAACGGCGGGAACACTGAAGCTTTCTTT. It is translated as CASSNGGNTEAFF.

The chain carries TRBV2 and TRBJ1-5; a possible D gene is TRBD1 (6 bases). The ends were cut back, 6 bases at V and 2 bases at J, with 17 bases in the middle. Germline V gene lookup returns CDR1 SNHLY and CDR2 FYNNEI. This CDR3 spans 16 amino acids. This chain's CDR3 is CASSGTFSQGNQPQHF. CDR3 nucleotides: TGTGCCAGCAGCGGGACATTTTCTCAGGGCAATCAGCCCCAGCATTTT. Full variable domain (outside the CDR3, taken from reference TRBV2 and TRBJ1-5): EPEVTQTPSHQVTQMGQEVILRCVPISNHLYFYWYRQILGQKVEFLVSFYNNEISEKSEIFDDQFSVERPDGSNFTLKIRSTKLEDSAMYFCASSGTFSQGNQPQHFGDGTRLSIL.

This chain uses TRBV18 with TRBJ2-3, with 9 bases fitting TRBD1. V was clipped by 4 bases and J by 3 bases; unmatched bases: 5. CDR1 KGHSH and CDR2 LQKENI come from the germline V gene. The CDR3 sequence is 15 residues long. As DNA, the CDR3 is TGTGCCAGCTCACTACAGGGGGCTAGTACAGATACGCAGTATTTT. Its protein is CASSLQGASTDTQYF.

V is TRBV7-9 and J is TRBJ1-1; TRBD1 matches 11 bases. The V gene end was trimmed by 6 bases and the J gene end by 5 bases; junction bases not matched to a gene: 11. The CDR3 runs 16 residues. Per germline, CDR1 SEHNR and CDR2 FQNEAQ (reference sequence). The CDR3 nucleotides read TGTGCCAGCAGATCCGGACAGGGGGCATATGGAACTGAAGCTTTCTTT. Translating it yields CASRSGQGAYGTEAFF. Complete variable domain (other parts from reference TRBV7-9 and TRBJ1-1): DTGVSQNPRHKITKRGQNVTFRCDPISEHNRLYWYRQTLGQGPEFLTYFQNEAQLEKSRLLSDRFSAERPKGSFSTLEIQRTEQGDSAMYLCASRSGQGAYGTEAFFGQGTRLTVV.

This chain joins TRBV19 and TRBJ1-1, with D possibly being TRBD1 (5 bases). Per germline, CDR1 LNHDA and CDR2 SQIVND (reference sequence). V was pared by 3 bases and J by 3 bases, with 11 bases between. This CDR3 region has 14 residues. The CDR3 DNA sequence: TGTGCCAGTAGTATCTCCGGGGCGGACACTGAAGCTTTCTTT. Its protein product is CASSISGADTEAFF.

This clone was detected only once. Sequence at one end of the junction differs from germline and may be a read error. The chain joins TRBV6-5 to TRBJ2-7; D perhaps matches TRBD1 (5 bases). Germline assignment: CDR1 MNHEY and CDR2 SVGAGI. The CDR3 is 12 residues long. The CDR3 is CAGRSGSYEQYF. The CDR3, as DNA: TGTGCCGGCAGGTCAGGGTCCTACGAGCAGTACTTC.

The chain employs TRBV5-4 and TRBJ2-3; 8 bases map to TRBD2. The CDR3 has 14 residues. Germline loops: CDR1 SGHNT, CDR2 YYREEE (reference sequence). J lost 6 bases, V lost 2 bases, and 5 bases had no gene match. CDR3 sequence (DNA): TGTGCCAGCAGCTTCCCTAGCGGGTCGGATACGCAGTATTTT. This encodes CASSFPSGSDTQYF.

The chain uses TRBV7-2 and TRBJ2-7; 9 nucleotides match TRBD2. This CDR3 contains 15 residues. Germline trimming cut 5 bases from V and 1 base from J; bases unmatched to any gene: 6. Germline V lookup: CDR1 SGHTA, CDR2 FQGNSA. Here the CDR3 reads CASSAQRGVSYEQYF. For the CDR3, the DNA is TGTGCCAGCAGCGCCCAGCGGGGGGTTTCCTACGAGCAGTACTTC.